The T cell receptor (beta chain) described here comes from a study of CD8 T cells in Susac syndrome. Whole-study findings and limits: The authors acknowledged that their TCR sequencing and HLA analysis involved a relatively small number of individuals.

Negative isolation yielded the CD8+ and CD4+ T cells, while FACS enriched the TEMRA cells. Only a few counts were recorded for this clonotype. Antigen unknown. An input of about 0.5 to 1 ug of RNA was subjected to reverse transcription using random hexamers. TCRdb processed the immunoSEQ multiplex PCR reads anew with MiXCR; each CDR3 protein has one entry. The sample lists some 180,000 distinct CDR3 sequences, about 95% occurring once. The TCR was taken from a human donor in good health. Sequencing used CD4+ T cells from PBMCs.

Here the CDR3 reads CASSLADRGYEQYF. CDR3 bases: TGCGCCAGCAGCTTGGCTGACAGGGGGTACGAGCAGTACTTC. The chain joins TRBV5-1 to TRBJ2-7, with TRBD1 matching 9 bases. Germline CDR1 SGHRS, CDR2 YFSETQ. This CDR3 comprises 14 residues. With V trimmed by 0 bases and J by 4 bases, 2 bases remained unmatched.